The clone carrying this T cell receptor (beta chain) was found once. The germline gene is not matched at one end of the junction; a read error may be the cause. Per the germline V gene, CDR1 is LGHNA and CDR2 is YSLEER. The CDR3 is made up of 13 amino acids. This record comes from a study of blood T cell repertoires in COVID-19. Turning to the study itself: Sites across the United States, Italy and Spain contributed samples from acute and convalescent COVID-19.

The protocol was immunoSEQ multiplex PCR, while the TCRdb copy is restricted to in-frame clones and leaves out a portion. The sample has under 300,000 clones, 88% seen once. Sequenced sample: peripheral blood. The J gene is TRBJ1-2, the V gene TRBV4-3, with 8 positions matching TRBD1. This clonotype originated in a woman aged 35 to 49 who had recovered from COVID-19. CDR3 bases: TGCGCCAGCAGCCAAGATGAGAGGACAGGGAGGGTCTTC. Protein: CASSQDERTGRVF.